The rows below give T cell receptor beta chains drawn from one sample of a study of CD8+ T cells in alopecia areata. Generated by immunoSEQ multiplex PCR, the TCRdb table keeps only in-frame clones and is missing some. The sample has fewer than 100,000 clones, about 64% seen once. The specimen comprised CD8+ T cells sorted from blood, sampled at week 4, from a patient treated with tofacitinib. These receptors all stem from a human donor with alopecia areata. The CDR3 runs from the conserved cysteine through the conserved F or W. A D gene is named only where the DNA matches it firmly. Clone size is given for some rows only: seen once, a few or many times, or a class if the clone is expanded.

TRBV29-1	TRBJ2-7	.	few	TGCAGCGTTGATACAGGTACCGAGCAGTACTTC	CSVDTGTEQYF
TRBV7-9	TRBJ2-7	.	.	TGTGCCAGCAGCCAAAGACAGTACGAGCAGTACTTC	CASSQRQYEQYF
TRBV7-7	TRBJ2-5	.	few	TGTGCCAGCAGTCAAGGACAGGGATTTACTAGCGGTTTACCCGGGGAGACCCAGTACTTC	CASSQGQGFTSGLPGETQYF
TRBV29-1	TRBJ2-7	.	.	TGCAGCGTTGAAGGACAGCACTACGAGCAGTACTTC	CSVEGQHYEQYF
TRBV29-1	TRBJ1-2	.	few	TGCAGCGTTGACGGGGGCGCCCATGGCTACACCTTC	CSVDGGAHGYTF
TRBV5-6	TRBJ2-1	.	few	TGTGCCAGCAGCTTGGCCGGGGGCTTGTTCTTC	CASSLAGGLFF
TRBV29-1	TRBJ1-2	TRBD1	.	TGCAGCGTCCACCCGGGACAGGCGACCTATGGCTACACCTTC	CSVHPGQATYGYTF
TRBV30	TRBJ2-1	.	.	TGTGCCTGGAGTGGACTGTCAAATCAGCCTGAGCAGTTCTTC	CAWSGLSNQPEQFF
TRBV7-9	TRBJ2-3	.	.	TGTGCCAGCAGCTTTGAGAACACAGATACGCAGTATTTT	CASSFENTDTQYF
TRBV30	TRBJ2-1	.	once	TGTGCCTGGAGCCTGAGGGGGAGACCCTCGGCCGATGAGCAGTTCTTC	CAWSLRGRPSADEQFF
TRBV10-3	TRBJ2-2	.	.	TGTGCCATCAGTGAGAGAGTGGGGCAGACCTACACCGGGGAGCTGTTTTTT	CAISERVGQTYTGELFF
TRBV7-2	TRBJ2-3	.	.	TGTGCCAGCAGCTTCCCTTTGGGACTGGAGAAAGATACGCAGTATTTT	CASSFPLGLEKDTQYF
TRBV11-2	TRBJ2-7	.	.	TGTGCCAGCAGCTTACTTTCAAGCTCCTACGAGCAGTACTTC	CASSLLSSSYEQYF
TRBV7-9	TRBJ2-1	TRBD2	.	TGTGCCAGCAGCCAAGCGGGGACTAGCGGTACCCATGAGCAGTTCTTC	CASSQAGTSGTHEQFF
TRBV5-6	TRBJ2-7	.	.	TGTGCCAGCAGCTTGGAACGGGGGTCATTCGAGCAGTACTTC	CASSLERGSFEQYF
TRBV9	TRBJ2-2	.	.	TGTGCCAGCAGCCGTGCCGGGACGAACACCGGGGAGCTGTTTTTT	CASSRAGTNTGELFF
TRBV13	TRBJ2-5	.	.	TGTGCCAGCAGCGTGAGGGGACAAGAGACCCAGTACTTC	CASSVRGQETQYF
TRBV6-1	TRBJ1-6	.	.	TGTGCCAGCAGTGAATCCGCAAGTAATTCACCCCTCCACTTT	CASSESASNSPLHF
TRBV2	TRBJ2-5	TRBD2	.	TGTGCCAGCTGGAGACTAGCTGACAAAGAGACCCAGTACTTC	CASWRLADKETQYF
TRBV5-1	TRBJ1-1	.	few	TGCGCCAGCAGCCTAAAACTTGGGGCCGACACTGAAGCTTTCTTT	CASSLKLGADTEAFF
TRBV5-1	TRBJ1-1	TRBD1	few	TGCGCCAGCAGCTTGTCCGGGACAGGGAACACTGAAGCTTTCTTT	CASSLSGTGNTEAFF
TRBV9	TRBJ2-1	.	few	TGTGCCAGCAGCTCGACAGGATACAATGAGCAGTTCTTC	CASSSTGYNEQFF
TRBV14	TRBJ2-1	TRBD1	many	TGTGCCAGCAGCCTTAGACAGGGGGCGTTCCATGAGCAGTTCTTC	CASSLRQGAFHEQFF
TRBV9	TRBJ2-3	TRBD2	.	TGTGCCAGCAGCGTGACTAGCGGATCTAGCACAGATACGCAGTATTTT	CASSVTSGSSTDTQYF
TRBV5-4	TRBJ1-2	TRBD1	.	TGTGCCAGCAGCAGAGGACAGGGATTGAACTATGGCTACACCTTC	CASSRGQGLNYGYTF
TRBV4-1	TRBJ2-4	.	once	TGCGCCAGCAGCCAAGCGTCTACCGGAGCCAAAAACATTCAGTACTTC	CASSQASTGAKNIQYF
TRBV9	TRBJ1-1	TRBD1	few	TGTGCCAGCAGCGTAGGGTACAGGGGCTTGGCGAACACTGAAGCTTTCTTT	CASSVGYRGLANTEAFF
TRBV5-4	TRBJ1-5	TRBD1	.	TGTGCCAGCAGCTTCAGGGGGCGGAATCAGCCCCAGCATTTT	CASSFRGRNQPQHF
TRBV5-6	TRBJ1-1	.	few	TGTGCCAGCAGCATGGGAATACGGAACACTGAAGCTTTCTTT	CASSMGIRNTEAFF
TRBV27	TRBJ2-1	.	few	TGTGCCAGCAGTTGGGGCCCCGACTCCTACAATGAGCAGTTCTTC	CASSWGPDSYNEQFF
TRBV27	TRBJ2-1	TRBD2	.	TGTGCCAGCAGTTTATTCGCTAGCGGGGGGGCCTTGTCTGAGCAGTTCTTC	CASSLFASGGALSEQFF
TRBV19	TRBJ1-1	.	once	TGTGCCAGTACCCTGGCCAAGAACACTGAAGCTTTCTTT	CASTLAKNTEAFF
TRBV4-1	TRBJ2-5	.	.	TGCGCCAGCAGCGATTCGGGACCACAAGAGACCCAGTACTTC	CASSDSGPQETQYF
TRBV13	TRBJ2-3	.	.	TGTGCCAGCAGCTTAGGCCTGCGGGGAGCCACAGATACGCAGTATTTT	CASSLGLRGATDTQYF
TRBV29-1	TRBJ2-4	TRBD2	.	TGCAGCGTTGAGGGACGGCGGGGGGCCAAAAACATTCAGTACTTC	CSVEGRRGAKNIQYF
TRBV27	TRBJ1-1	.	few	TGTGCCAGCAGTTTGATGGGGATCACTGAAGCTTTCTTT	CASSLMGITEAFF
TRBV6-6	TRBJ2-7	TRBD1	few	TGTGCCAGCAGTTCCCTCCCGGGACAGGGGACGGGCGAGCAGTACTTC	CASSSLPGQGTGEQYF
TRBV2	TRBJ2-1	TRBD2	.	TGTGCCAGCAGTAGCTATAGCGGGAGGGCCCTGAATGAGCAGTTCTTC	CASSSYSGRALNEQFF
TRBV7-9	TRBJ2-7	.	.	TGTGCCAGCAGCCCACCAGGGTCCTACGAGCAGTACTTC	CASSPPGSYEQYF
TRBV6-6	TRBJ1-6	.	.	TGTGCCAGCAGTTCGGGGGGTGGGTCACCCCTCCACTTT	CASSSGGGSPLHF
TRBV4-1	TRBJ1-1	.	.	TGCGCCAGCAGCCAAGAGGGGCTGGGTGAAGCTTTCTTT	CASSQEGLGEAFF
TRBV6-1	TRBJ2-1	TRBD2	few	TGTGCCAGCAGAGAAAGCGGGAGCTCCTACAATGAGCAGTTCTTC	CASRESGSSYNEQFF
TRBV29-1	TRBJ2-5	.	.	TGCAGCGTTGAAGAATGGGGGAGGGAGACCCAGTACTTC	CSVEEWGRETQYF
TRBV4-1	TRBJ2-7	.	.	TGCGCCAGCAGCCATCTCGGCGGAGACTACGAGCAGTACTTC	CASSHLGGDYEQYF
TRBV7-3	TRBJ2-3	.	.	TGTGCCAGCAGCTCCGACAGAGCGCAGGGAGATACGCAGTATTTT	CASSSDRAQGDTQYF
TRBV2	TRBJ2-3	TRBD2	.	TGTGCCAACACCAGCGGGAGAGACGGTACGCAGTATTTT	CANTSGRDGTQYF
TRBV5-6	TRBJ2-1	TRBD1	few	TGTGCCAGCAGCTTTGGGACAGCTTACAATGAGCAGTTCTTC	CASSFGTAYNEQFF
TRBV28	TRBJ2-1	.	few	TGTGTTGTCGCTAGTCTCAATGAGCAGTTCTTC	CVVASLNEQFF
TRBV13	TRBJ2-3	.	once	TGTGCCAGCAGCTTAGATGCAGGGGGGAGATCGCAGTATTTT	CASSLDAGGRSQYF
TRBV13	TRBJ2-1	TRBD1	few	TGTGCCAGCATGACAGGGGGAAGCAATGAGCAGTTCTTC	CASMTGGSNEQFF
TRBV19	TRBJ2-1	.	.	TGTGCCAGTACCTTGGACGGAAGCTCCTACAATGAGCAGTTCTTC	CASTLDGSSYNEQFF
TRBV4-1	TRBJ1-1	TRBD1	few	TGCGCCAGCAGCCAAGAGCCACAGGGGACTGAAGCTTTCTTT	CASSQEPQGTEAFF
TRBV5-1	TRBJ2-3	TRBD2	.	TGCGCCAGCAGCTTGGCCCAGCGGGAGCTGTCAGATACGCAGTATTTT	CASSLAQRELSDTQYF
TRBV5-6	TRBJ2-7	TRBD1	.	TGTGCCAGCAGCTTGATACAGGGGGCTTACGAGCAGTACTTC	CASSLIQGAYEQYF
TRBV6-4	TRBJ2-1	.	.	TGTGCCAGCAGTGAGGGGGGGCCTTACAATGAGCAGTTCTTC	CASSEGGPYNEQFF
TRBV27	TRBJ1-1	TRBD1	.	TGTGCCAGCAGGTCGACAGGGGCTGAAGCTTTCTTT	CASRSTGAEAFF
TRBV29-1	TRBJ2-7	TRBD1	.	TGCAGCGTTGGAACAGGGGGCTACGAGCAGTACTTC	CSVGTGGYEQYF
TRBV15	TRBJ2-3	.	.	TGTGCCACCAGCAGAGATAACCCCCAGGATACGCAGTATTTT	CATSRDNPQDTQYF
TRBV25-1	TRBJ2-2	.	.	TGTGCCAGCAGTCATCTAAACACCGGGGAGCTGTTTTTT	CASSHLNTGELFF
TRBV12-5	TRBJ2-1	.	.	TGTGCTAGTGGTCTTGAAGTCTACAATGAGCAGTTCTTC	CASGLEVYNEQFF